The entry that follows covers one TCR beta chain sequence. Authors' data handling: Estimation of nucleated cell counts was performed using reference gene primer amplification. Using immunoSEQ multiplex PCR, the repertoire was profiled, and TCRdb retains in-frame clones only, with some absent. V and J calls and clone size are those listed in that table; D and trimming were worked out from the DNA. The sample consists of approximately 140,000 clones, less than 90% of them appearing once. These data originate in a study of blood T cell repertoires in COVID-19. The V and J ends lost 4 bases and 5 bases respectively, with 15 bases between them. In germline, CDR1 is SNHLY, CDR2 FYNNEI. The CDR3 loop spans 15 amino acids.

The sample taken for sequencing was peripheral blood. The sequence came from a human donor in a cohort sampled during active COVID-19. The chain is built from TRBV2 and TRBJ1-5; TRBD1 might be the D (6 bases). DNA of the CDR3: TGTGCCAGCAGTGTCGGGGGGCCGAGGGATCAGCCCCAGCATTTT. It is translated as CASSVGGPRDQPQHF. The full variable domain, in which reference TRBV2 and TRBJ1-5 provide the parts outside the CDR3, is EPEVTQTPSHQVTQMGQEVILRCVPISNHLYFYWYRQILGQKVEFLVSFYNNEISEKSEIFDDQFSVERPDGSNFTLKIRSTKLEDSAMYFCASSVGGPRDQPQHFGDGTRLSIL.